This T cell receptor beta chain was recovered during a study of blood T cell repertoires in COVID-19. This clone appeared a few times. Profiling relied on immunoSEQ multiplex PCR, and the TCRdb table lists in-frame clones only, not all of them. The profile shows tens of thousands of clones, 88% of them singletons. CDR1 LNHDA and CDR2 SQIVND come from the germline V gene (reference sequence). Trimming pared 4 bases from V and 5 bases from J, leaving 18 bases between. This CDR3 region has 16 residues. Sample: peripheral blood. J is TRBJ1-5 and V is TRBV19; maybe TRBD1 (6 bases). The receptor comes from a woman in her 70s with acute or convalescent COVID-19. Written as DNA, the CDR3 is TGTGCCAGTAGTAGGAGGACAGCTCAAAACGATCAGCCCCAGCATTTT. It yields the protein CASSRRTAQNDQPQHF. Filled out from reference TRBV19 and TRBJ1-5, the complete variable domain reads DGGITQSPKYLFRKEGQNVTLSCEQNLNHDAMYWYRQDPGQGLRLIYYSQIVNDFQKGDIAEGYSVSREKKESFPLTVTSAQKNPTAFYLCASSRRTAQNDQPQHFGDGTRLSIL.